The rows below give T cell receptor beta chains drawn from one sample of a study of blood T cells in healthy people across ages. TCRdb ran MiXCR on the 5' RACE reads and lists one entry per CDR3 protein. Of 2 million or so distinct CDR3 sequences listed, 40% to 55% are singletons. Sequencing was carried out using blood. The receptors derive from a woman in her forties in good health. The CDR3 runs from the conserved cysteine through the conserved F or W. D genes are given only for firm matches. Not all rows give a size; the values are once, few, many and, for expanded clones, a class.

clone_size	j_call	v_call	d_call	cdr3_nt	cdr3_aa
.	TRBJ2-3	TRBV4-3	TRBD1	TGCGCCAGCAGCCAAGAATGGGGACAGGGGGCGCGAGATACGCAGTATTTT	CASSQEWGQGARDTQYF
.	TRBJ2-7	TRBV20-1	.	TGCAGTGCTACTGGAAAGGGGAAGCAGTACTTC	CSATGKGKQYF
few	TRBJ1-1	TRBV20-1	.	TGCAGTGCTGGGACACCGGTTAGTGGCACTGAAGCTTTCTTT	CSAGTPVSGTEAFF
.	TRBJ1-4	TRBV4-3	.	TGCGCCAGCAGCCAGGAGGTGCGGGAAAAACTGTTTTTT	CASSQEVREKLFF
few	TRBJ2-1	TRBV20-1	.	TGCAGTGCTGGGGGGCTTCGGGAGCAGTTCTTC	CSAGGLREQFF
.	TRBJ2-5	TRBV29-1	TRBD2	TGCAGCGTGACACGGACTAGCGGGGCGGGGGAGACCCAGTACTTC	CSVTRTSGAGETQYF
.	TRBJ2-1	TRBV25-1	TRBD1	TGTGCCAGCAGTGAATTGGACAGGGAAAACAATGAGCAGTTCTTC	CASSELDRENNEQFF
.	TRBJ1-5	TRBV10-3	.	TGTGCCATCAGTGGAGGGGGGCCGAAGCATTTT	CAISGGGPKHF
.	TRBJ2-1	TRBV28	TRBD1	TGTGCCAGCAGGTCGACAGGGTTGGGCGGCGATGAGCAGTTCTTC	CASRSTGLGGDEQFF
.	TRBJ2-3	TRBV7-9	.	TGTGCCAGCAGCCCCCGCGGTGGGGCCCATTTTGATACGCAGTATTTT	CASSPRGGAHFDTQYF
.	TRBJ2-3	TRBV20-1	TRBD1	TGCAGTGCTGAGACAGGGGGAGATACGCAGTATTTT	CSAETGGDTQYF
few	TRBJ2-3	TRBV7-9	.	TGTGCCAGCAGCCTACAGGTGGGGGGAGATACGCAGTATTTT	CASSLQVGGDTQYF
.	TRBJ2-7	TRBV20-1	.	TGTAGTGTTAGGGCGGATAAAGCCTACGAGCAGTACTTC	CSVRADKAYEQYF
.	TRBJ1-2	TRBV20-1	.	TGCAGTGCTAGTGATAGCGGGGGCAACTATGGCTACACCTTC	CSASDSGGNYGYTF
.	TRBJ2-7	TRBV6-1	TRBD1	TGTGCCAGCAGCTTTATATTAGGGGGCGGCAACTACGAGCAGTACTTC	CASSFILGGGNYEQYF
many	TRBJ2-5	TRBV20-1	.	TGCAGTGCTAGAGATGGGGGGTCGGGACGAGAGACCCAGTACTTC	CSARDGGSGRETQYF
.	TRBJ1-1	TRBV15	.	TGTGCCACCAGCAAGGAGGAAACTGAAGCTTTCTTT	CATSKEETEAFF